A selection of T cell receptor beta chains follows, all from one sample in a study of T cell responses to AZD1222 COVID-19 vaccine. Libraries were prepared by immunoSEQ multiplex PCR; TCRdb keeps only in-frame clonotypes and omits some of them. In the table there are 92,000 or so clones, 85% to 90% of which are singletons. Specimen: peripheral blood, collected on day 0 of AZD1222 vaccination. The receptors were sampled from an adult in good health. The CDR3 runs from the conserved cysteine through the conserved F or W. D genes are given only for firm matches. Clone sizes are given selectively: once, few, many, or a class where the clone is expanded.

J gene | clone size | D gene | V gene | CDR3 protein | CDR3 DNA
TRBJ2-1 | - | - | TRBV12-3/TRBV12-4 | CASSSRYEQFF | TGTGCCAGCAGCTCCAGGTATGAGCAGTTCTTC
TRBJ2-7 | once | TRBD2 | TRBV9 | CASSVGGLGYEQYF | TGTGCCAGCAGCGTAGGGGGACTAGGGTACGAGCAGTACTTC
TRBJ2-2 | - | - | TRBV19 | CASEGPPTGELFF | TGTGCCAGTGAGGGCCCACCGACCGGGGAGCTGTTTTTT
TRBJ2-6 | - | - | TRBV27 | CASRISGANVLTF | TGTGCCAGCAGAATCTCTGGGGCCAACGTCCTGACTTTC
TRBJ1-5 | - | TRBD1 | TRBV6-2/TRBV6-3 | CASSYSGGSNQPQHF | TGTGCCAGCAGTTACTCAGGGGGCAGCAATCAGCCCCAGCATTTT
TRBJ2-2 | - | TRBD2 | TRBV4-2 | CASSPHGTSGTNTGELFF | TGTGCCAGCAGCCCCCATGGGACTAGCGGTACGAACACCGGGGAGCTGTTTTTT
TRBJ2-6 | - | - | TRBV23-1 | CASPCPYHARENRSGANVLTF | TGCGCCAGCCCATGCCCATACCATGCACGGGAAAACCGGTCTGGGGCCAACGTCCTGACTTTC
TRBJ2-3 | - | TRBD2 | TRBV9 | CASSVIAGADTQYF | TGTGCCAGCAGCGTAATAGCGGGAGCAGATACGCAGTATTTT
TRBJ1-5 | - | - | TRBV7-2 | CASSYRQGNQPQHF | TGTGCCAGCAGCTACCGACAGGGCAATCAGCCCCAGCATTTT
TRBJ2-7 | - | TRBD1 | TRBV28 | CASSPSGTVTEQYF | TGTGCCAGCAGTCCATCTGGGACAGTAACGGAGCAGTACTTC
TRBJ1-6 | - | - | TRBV18 | CASSPSGSDSPLHF | TGTGCCAGCTCACCATCAGGGTCTGATTCACCCCTCCACTTT
TRBJ1-5 | - | - | TRBV10-3 | CAISSSNQPQHF | TGTGCCATCAGTTCCAGCAATCAGCCCCAGCATTTT
TRBJ2-7 | - | - | TRBV6-5 | CASTDLDEQYF | TGTGCCAGCACCGATCTAGATGAGCAGTACTTC
TRBJ1-4 | - | TRBD1 | TRBV7-9 | CASSVGQGMANEKLFF | TGTGCCAGCAGCGTCGGACAGGGAATGGCTAATGAAAAACTGTTTTTT
TRBJ2-5 | - | - | TRBV19 | CASSPRTLGETQYF | TGTGCCAGTAGTCCACGGACTTTAGGGGAGACCCAGTACTTC
TRBJ2-5 | - | - | TRBV5-1 | CASSLGQANQETQYF | TGCGCCAGCAGCTTGGGACAAGCCAACCAAGAGACCCAGTACTTC
TRBJ1-1 | - | - | TRBV6-5 | CASSYSTEAFF | TGTGCCAGCAGTTACTCTACTGAAGCTTTCTTT
TRBJ1-5 | - | TRBD1 | TRBV7-2 | CASSPLDRDQPQHF | TGTGCCAGCAGCCCCCTAGACAGGGACCAGCCCCAGCATTTT
TRBJ1-5 | - | - | TRBV6-4 | CASSQDHSNQPQHF | TGTGCCAGCAGTCAAGACCATAGCAATCAGCCCCAGCATTTT
TRBJ1-6 | - | - | TRBV6-2/TRBV6-3 | CASTPQGGSSYNSPLHF | TGTGCCAGCACCCCTCAAGGTGGAAGCTCCTATAATTCACCCCTCCACTTT
TRBJ2-6 | - | - | TRBV12-3/TRBV12-4 | CASTTAGANVLTF | TGTGCCAGCACCACAGCTGGGGCCAACGTCCTGACTTTC
TRBJ2-1 | - | - | TRBV5-1 | CASSLTPANEQFF | TGCGCCAGCAGCTTGACCCCGGCTAATGAGCAGTTCTTC
TRBJ2-3 | - | - | TRBV18 | CASSPPEGTDTQYF | TGTGCCAGCTCACCTCCGGAGGGCACAGATACGCAGTATTTT
TRBJ2-7 | - | TRBD2 | TRBV14 | CASSQTSVSYEQYF | TGTGCCAGCAGCCAGACTAGCGTTTCCTACGAGCAGTACTTC
TRBJ2-7 | - | TRBD1 | TRBV14 | CASSQPQGAHEQYF | TGTGCCAGCAGCCAACCACAGGGGGCACACGAGCAGTACTTC
TRBJ2-2 | - | - | TRBV5-5 | CASSFGPLYSNTGELFF | TGTGCCAGCAGCTTTGGGCCCCTTTATTCGAACACCGGGGAGCTGTTTTTT
TRBJ2-6 | - | - | TRBV15 | CATSSRQNSGANVLTF | TGTGCCACCAGCAGCAGACAGAACTCTGGGGCCAACGTCCTGACTTTC
TRBJ2-7 | - | - | TRBV2 | CASSVQGQLYEQYF | TGTGCCAGCAGTGTTCAAGGACAGCTCTACGAGCAGTACTTC
TRBJ2-1 | - | TRBD2 | TRBV14 | CASSQEGYRTSGRNYNEQFF | TGTGCCAGCAGCCAAGAAGGGTACCGGACTAGCGGGAGGAACTACAATGAGCAGTTCTTC
TRBJ2-1 | - | - | TRBV19 | CASAVGFEQFF | TGTGCCAGTGCCGTTGGGTTTGAGCAGTTCTTC
TRBJ2-1 | - | TRBD1 | TRBV4-1 | CASSLSGQPWNEQFF | TGCGCCAGCAGCCTCTCGGGACAGCCCTGGAATGAGCAGTTCTTC
TRBJ1-5 | - | - | TRBV24-1 | CATSSRGGQPQHF | TGTGCCACCAGTTCAAGGGGAGGTCAGCCCCAGCATTTT
TRBJ2-7 | once | TRBD1 | TRBV25-1 | CASSDPPGQGSYEQYF | TGTGCCAGCAGTGATCCTCCGGGACAGGGATCCTACGAGCAGTACTTC
TRBJ2-7 | - | - | TRBV6-2/TRBV6-3 | CASSYRQGYEQYF | TGTGCCAGCAGTTATCGGCAGGGTTACGAGCAGTACTTC
TRBJ2-2 | - | - | TRBV7-3 | CASSFGQNTGELFF | TGTGCCAGCAGCTTCGGGCAGAACACCGGGGAGCTGTTTTTT
TRBJ1-2 | - | - | TRBV5-1 | CASSIRDPRGYTF | TGCGCCAGCAGCATCCGGGACCCGAGGGGCTACACCTTC
TRBJ1-2 | - | - | TRBV24-1 | CATSDSQGSLYGYTF | TGTGCCACCAGTGATTCACAGGGTTCCCTCTATGGCTACACCTTC
TRBJ2-7 | once | TRBD2 | TRBV6-5 | CASSLTSGRGDEQYF | TGTGCCAGCAGCTTAACTAGCGGGAGGGGTGACGAGCAGTACTTC
TRBJ2-2 | - | TRBD1 | TRBV3-1/TRBV3-2 | CAVHSISLQGAQVGELFF | TGTGCCGTCCACTCTATATCCTTACAGGGGGCGCAGGTCGGGGAGCTGTTTTTT
TRBJ2-7 | - | TRBD1 | TRBV4-2 | CASSRDRDPTYEQYF | TGTGCCAGCAGCCGCGACAGGGATCCAACCTACGAGCAGTACTTC
TRBJ2-7 | - | TRBD2 | TRBV7-2 | CASSYSGRGTYEQYF | TGTGCCAGCAGCTACAGCGGGAGGGGAACCTACGAGCAGTACTTC
TRBJ2-5 | - | TRBD2 | TRBV6-4 | CASSELAGGQETQYF | TGTGCCAGCAGTGAACTAGCGGGAGGACAAGAGACCCAGTACTTC
TRBJ2-7 | - | - | TRBV5-4 | CASSLGGSASYEQYF | TGTGCCAGCAGCTTGGGCGGTTCGGCGAGTTACGAGCAGTACTTC
TRBJ2-7 | - | TRBD2 | TRBV4-3 | CASSQALGGGEQYF | TGCGCCAGCAGCCAAGCCTTGGGGGGGGGCGAGCAGTACTTC
TRBJ1-4 | few | - | TRBV19 | CASSRQAANEKLFF | TGTGCCAGTAGCCGACAGGCCGCTAATGAAAAACTGTTTTTT
TRBJ2-3 | - | TRBD1 | TRBV28 | CASTPGQGTDTQYF | TGTGCCAGCACTCCGGGACAGGGAACCGATACGCAGTATTTT
TRBJ2-1 | - | - | TRBV5-4 | CASSLGGDTNNEQFF | TGTGCCAGCAGCTTGGGGGGGGACACCAACAATGAGCAGTTCTTC
TRBJ1-1 | once | - | TRBV10-3 | CAIRAARVNTEAFF | TGTGCCATCAGGGCCGCAAGGGTGAACACTGAAGCTTTCTTT
TRBJ1-5 | - | TRBD1 | TRBV6-5 | CASSPTGSGNQPQHF | TGTGCCAGCAGTCCGACAGGGTCTGGCAATCAGCCCCAGCATTTT
TRBJ2-5 | - | - | TRBV5-4 | CASSLGALGETQYF | TGTGCCAGCAGCTTGGGAGCCTTGGGTGAGACCCAGTACTTC
TRBJ2-1 | - | - | TRBV7-9 | CASSPRWDEQFF | TGTGCCAGCAGCCCAAGATGGGATGAGCAGTTCTTC